This TCR beta chain was recovered during a study of cytomegalovirus exposure and HLA in healthy donors. Findings and caveats of the study: The investigators catalogued 150 or so TCR beta chains as cytomegalovirus-associated.

The study drew the donors from its approximately 110-subject validation cohort, separate from the approximately 700-subject first cohort. In regard to this clone: Its matching antigen is unknown.

The V gene's germline CDR1 is SNHLY and CDR2 FYNNEI. This CDR3 is built from 12 residues. Deletions cut 10 bases from V and 6 bases from J, with 13 bases between. The protocol was immunoSEQ multiplex PCR, while the TCRdb copy is restricted to in-frame clones and leaves out a portion. The sample consists of 40,000 to 55,000 clones, 88% of them appearing once. This clonotype originated in a woman in her twenties or thirties in good health and CMV-seronegative. Sequencing used PBMCs. The chain carries TRBV2 and TRBJ2-1; a weak D match, TRBD2 (5 bases). CDR3 loop: CAIIRGSNEQFF. CDR3 sequence (DNA): TGTGCCATCATAAGAGGGTCCAATGAGCAGTTCTTC.